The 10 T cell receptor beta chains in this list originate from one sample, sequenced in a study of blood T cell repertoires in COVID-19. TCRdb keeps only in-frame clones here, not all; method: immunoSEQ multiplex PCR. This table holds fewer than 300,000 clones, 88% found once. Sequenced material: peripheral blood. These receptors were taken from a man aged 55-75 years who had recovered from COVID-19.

As DNA, the CDR3 is TGTGCCAGCAGCCAAGATCCCAACCGGGGTCTAAACATTCAGTACTTC. The encoded protein is CASSQDPNRGLNIQYF. The chain combines TRBV4-2 with TRBJ2-4; tentatively, D is TRBD2 (5 bases). The CDR3 is made up of 16 amino acids. CDR1 LGHNA and CDR2 YNFKEQ come from the germline V gene. Deletions cut 0 bases from V and 6 bases from J, with 15 bases between.

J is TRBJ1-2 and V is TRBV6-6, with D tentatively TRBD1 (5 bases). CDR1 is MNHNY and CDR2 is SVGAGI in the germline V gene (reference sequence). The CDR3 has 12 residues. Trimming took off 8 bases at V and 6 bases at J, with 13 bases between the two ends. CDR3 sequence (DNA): TGTGCCAGCCGGGGGGGAGGGGATGGCTACACCTTC. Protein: CASRGGGDGYTF.

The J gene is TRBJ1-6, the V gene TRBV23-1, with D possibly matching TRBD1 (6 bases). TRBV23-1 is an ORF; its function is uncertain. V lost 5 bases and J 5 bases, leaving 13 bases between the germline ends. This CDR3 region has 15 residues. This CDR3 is CASSVGAGNNSPLHF. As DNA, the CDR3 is TGCGCCAGCAGTGTGGGGGCTGGGAATAATTCACCCCTCCACTTT.

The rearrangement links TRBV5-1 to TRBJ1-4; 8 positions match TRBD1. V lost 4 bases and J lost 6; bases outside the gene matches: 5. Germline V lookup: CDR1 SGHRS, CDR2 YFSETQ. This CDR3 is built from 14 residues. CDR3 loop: CASSPDRVDEKLFF. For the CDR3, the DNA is TGCGCCAGCAGCCCGGACAGGGTCGATGAAAAACTGTTTTTT.

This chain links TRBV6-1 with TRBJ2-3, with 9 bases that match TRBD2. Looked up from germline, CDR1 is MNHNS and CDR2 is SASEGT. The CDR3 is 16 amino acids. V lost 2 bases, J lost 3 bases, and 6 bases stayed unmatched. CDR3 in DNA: TGTGCCAGCAGTGAACTCGCGGGGGGGCTTACAGATACGCAGTATTTT. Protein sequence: CASSELAGGLTDTQYF.

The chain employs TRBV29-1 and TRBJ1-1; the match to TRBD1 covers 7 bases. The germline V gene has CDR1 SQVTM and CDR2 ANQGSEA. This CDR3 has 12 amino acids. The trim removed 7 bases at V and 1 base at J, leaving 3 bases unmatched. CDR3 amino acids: CSARQGNTEAFF. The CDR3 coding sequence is TGCAGCGCTCGACAGGGGAACACTGAAGCTTTCTTT.

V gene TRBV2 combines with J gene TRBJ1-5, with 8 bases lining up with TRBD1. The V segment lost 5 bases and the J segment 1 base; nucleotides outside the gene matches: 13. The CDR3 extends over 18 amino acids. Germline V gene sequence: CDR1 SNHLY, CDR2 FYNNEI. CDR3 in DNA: TGTGCCAGCAGTCGGCCGGGACAGGAGTCCCTGAGCAATCAGCCCCAGCATTTT. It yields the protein CASSRPGQESLSNQPQHF. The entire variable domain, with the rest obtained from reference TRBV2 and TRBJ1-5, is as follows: EPEVTQTPSHQVTQMGQEVILRCVPISNHLYFYWYRQILGQKVEFLVSFYNNEISEKSEIFDDQFSVERPDGSNFTLKIRSTKLEDSAMYFCASSRPGQESLSNQPQHFGDGTRLSIL.

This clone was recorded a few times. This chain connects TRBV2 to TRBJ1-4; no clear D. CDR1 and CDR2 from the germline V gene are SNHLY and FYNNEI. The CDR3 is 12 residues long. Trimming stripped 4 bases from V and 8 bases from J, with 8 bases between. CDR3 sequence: CASSVEFEKLFF. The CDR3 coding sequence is TGTGCCAGCAGTGTGGAGTTCGAAAAACTGTTTTTT.

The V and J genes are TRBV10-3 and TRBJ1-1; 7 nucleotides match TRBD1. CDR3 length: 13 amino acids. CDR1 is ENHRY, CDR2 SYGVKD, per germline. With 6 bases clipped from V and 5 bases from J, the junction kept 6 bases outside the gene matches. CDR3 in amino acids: CAISPDRDTEAFF. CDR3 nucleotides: TGTGCCATCAGCCCTGACAGGGATACTGAAGCTTTCTTT.

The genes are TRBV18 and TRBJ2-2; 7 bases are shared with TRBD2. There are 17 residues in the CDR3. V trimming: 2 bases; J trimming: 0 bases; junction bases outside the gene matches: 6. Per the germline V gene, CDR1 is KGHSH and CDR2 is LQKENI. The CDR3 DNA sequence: TGTGCCAGCTCACCATTACCGGGACTACCGAACACCGGGGAGCTGTTTTTT. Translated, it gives CASSPLPGLPNTGELFF. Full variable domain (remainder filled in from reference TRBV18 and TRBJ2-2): NAGVMQNPRHLVRRRGQEARLRCSPMKGHSHVYWYRQLPEEGLKFMVYLQKENIIDESGMPKERFSAEFPKEGPSILRIQQVVRGDSAAYFCASSPLPGLPNTGELFFGEGSRLTVL.